The next 11 T cell receptor beta chains were all read from a single sample in a study of CD4+ T cells in melanoma (dated by TCRdb to between 2021 and 2022). Receptors were amplified or captured by the immunoSEQ multiplex PCR assay. TCRdb retrieved this table from immuneACCESS and kept in-frame rearrangements only. Not all clones are present; in checked studies, unresolved V genes account for under half, and no reason is known for the remainder. A total of roughly 10,000 clones appear in this sample, less than 70% of them only once. Together, the top ten hold approximately 10% of the sample. The source material was cells from a culture (not recorded whether cultured in vitro). The source of these receptors is a human donor with melanoma.

The chain carries TRBV6-5 and TRBJ1-2; D is unclear. This CDR3 comprises 14 residues. The V end was cut by 2 bases, the J end by 6 bases, with 13 bases between. Per the germline V gene, CDR1 is MNHEY and CDR2 is SVGAGI. CDR3 in DNA: TGTGCCAGCAGTTACCAATACACACAGAATGGCTACACCTTC. This translates into CASSYQYTQNGYTF.

The chain links TRBV10-2 to TRBJ2-2; no firm D call. The CDR3 extends over 13 amino acids. V lost 8 bases and J 4 bases, leaving 11 bases between the germline ends. Germline CDR1 reads WSHSY; CDR2 reads SAAADI. The CDR3 loop is CASRGASTGELFF. The CDR3 DNA is TGCGCCAGCCGCGGAGCGAGCACCGGGGAGCTGTTTTTT.

This clone was picked up a small number of times. This chain connects TRBV19 to TRBJ1-2; 8 bases are a match to TRBD1. Germline V lookup: CDR1 LNHDA, CDR2 SQIVND (reference sequence). This CDR3 is built from 15 residues. Trimming cost V 5 bases and J 4 bases; bases outside gene matches: 9. The CDR3 here is CASSESGGATYGYTF. The CDR3 DNA reads as TGTGCCAGTAGTGAGTCAGGGGGCGCGACCTATGGCTACACCTTC.

The chain combines TRBV7-9 with TRBJ1-1, with 7 nucleotides matching TRBD1. Looked up from germline, CDR1 is SEHNR and CDR2 is FQNEAQ (reference sequence). With V trimmed by 5 bases and J by 5 bases, 5 bases remained unmatched. The CDR3 runs 13 residues. The CDR3 is CASSLGTATEAFF. As DNA, the CDR3 is TGTGCCAGCAGCCTCGGGACAGCTACTGAAGCTTTCTTT.

The chain employs TRBV2 and TRBJ2-3; D ambiguous. This CDR3 contains 14 residues. The ends were cut back, 8 bases at V and 3 bases at J, with 15 bases in the middle. The germline CDR1 and CDR2 sequences are SNHLY and FYNNEI. The CDR3 sequence is CASGVLVTTDTQYF. The CDR3 DNA reads TGTGCCAGCGGTGTCTTAGTAACGACAGATACGCAGTATTTT.

This sequence joins TRBV30 and TRBJ2-2; possibly TRBD1 for D (6 bases). The CDR3 is 16 residues long. Trimming shortened V by 1 base and J by 3 bases, and 15 bases separated the two germline ends. CDR1 is GTSNPN and CDR2 is SVGIG in the germline V gene (reference sequence). The CDR3 loop is CAWSALGQTDTGELFF. CDR3 bases: TGTGCCTGGAGTGCCCTAGGACAGACGGACACCGGGGAGCTGTTTTTT.

The chain recombines TRBV30 with TRBJ2-3; 11 nucleotides line up with TRBD2. V trimming: 1 base; J trimming: 5 bases; junction bases outside the gene matches: 2. The CDR3 is 14 amino acids. Germline CDR1 is GTSNPN and CDR2 is SVGIG (reference sequence). CDR3 bases: TGTGCCTGGAGTGCCACTAGCGGGGGAGATACGCAGTATTTT. It specifies CAWSATSGGDTQYF.

The CDR3 DNA reads as TGTGCCTGGAGTCACGGGACAGGGAAGAGGGGAGCTTTCTTT. Protein: CAWSHGTGKRGAFF. The chain couples TRBV30 to TRBJ1-1, with TRBD1 matching over 9 bases. The CDR3 loop spans 14 amino acids. Germline lookup yields CDR1 GTSNPN and CDR2 SVGIG (reference sequence). The ends lost 2 bases at V and 10 bases at J; junction bases unmatched: 11.

CDR3 region: CASSLDREGKPQHF. In DNA, the CDR3 is TGTGCCAGCAGCTTAGACAGGGAGGGGAAACCCCAGCATTTT. The chain joins TRBV7-9 to TRBJ1-5, with D possibly being TRBD1 (6 bases). CDR1 and CDR2 from the germline V gene are SEHNR and FQNEAQ (reference sequence). V dropped 1 base and J dropped 10 bases, with 14 bases sitting between them. This CDR3 has 14 residues.

The V call is TRBV13, the J call TRBJ1-2; D gene uncertain. The CDR3 runs to 13 residues. Germline CDR1 and CDR2: PRHDT and FYEKMQ (reference sequence). Trimming removed 0 bases from V and 3 bases from J, with 5 bases in between. The CDR3 nucleotides read TGTGCCAGCAGCTTAGGCGCCTACTATGGCTACACCTTC. It specifies CASSLGAYYGYTF.

V usage is TRBV19 and J usage is TRBJ1-1; a possible D gene is TRBD1 (5 bases). Germline CDR1 is LNHDA and CDR2 is SQIVND (reference sequence). Trimming took off 8 bases at V and 1 base at J, with 8 bases between the two ends. CDR3 length: 12 residues. CDR3 nucleotides: TGTGCCAGTGGGGGTCGGAACACTGAAGCTTTCTTT. Translating it yields CASGGRNTEAFF.